The 13 T cell receptor beta chains below all came from one sample that was sequenced in a study of shared T cell receptors in the human thymus. Profiling relied on immunoSEQ multiplex PCR, and the TCRdb table lists in-frame clones only, not all of them. This sample has hundreds of thousands of clones, with about 89% found just once. This same sample was also part of a study on human thymus T cells.

Sequenced material: thymocytes. The receptors were sampled from a boy under three years old with a congenital heart defect.

CDR3 nucleotide sequence: TGTGCCAGCAGCCTCGGTCTAGCGGGGGGCCTGCGTTCTCAAGAGACCCAGTACTTC. This codes for CASSLGLAGGLRSQETQYF. The chain has TRBV9 and TRBJ2-5; 11 bases match TRBD2. This CDR3 region has 19 residues. Germline V gene data show CDR1 as SGDLS and CDR2 as YYNGEE. After removal of 4 bases from V and 2 bases from J, the junction contained 16 bases not matched to a gene.

This chain links TRBV2 with TRBJ2-2, with 7 bases fitting TRBD1. V lost 6 bases to trimming and J lost 4 bases; unmatched junction nucleotides: 5. In germline, CDR1 is SNHLY, CDR2 FYNNEI. The CDR3 totals 14 residues. This CDR3 reads CASRRRQGTGELFF. In DNA, the CDR3 is TGTGCCAGCAGGAGGAGACAGGGCACCGGGGAGCTGTTTTTT.

J is TRBJ2-3 and V is TRBV19; tentatively, D is TRBD2 (6 bases). Trimming shortened V by 4 bases and J by 0 bases, and 14 bases separated the two germline ends. The CDR3 extends over 16 amino acids. Germline V gene sequence: CDR1 LNHDA, CDR2 SQIVND (reference sequence). Here the CDR3 reads CASSKPSSASTDTQYF. Written as DNA, the CDR3 is TGTGCCAGTAGTAAACCATCTAGCGCAAGCACAGATACGCAGTATTTT.

The V and J genes are TRBV4-2 and TRBJ1-5; the match to TRBD1 covers 8 bases. From germline, CDR1 is LGHNA and CDR2 YNFKEQ. The CDR3 sequence is 15 residues long. V dropped 6 bases and J dropped 2; count of bases not matched to a gene: 6. The CDR3 here is CASRPQGGGNQPQHF. The DNA of the CDR3 is TGTGCCAGCAGGCCACAGGGGGGAGGCAATCAGCCCCAGCATTTT.

V gene TRBV4-1 combines with J gene TRBJ2-1, with a possible D match to TRBD2 (7 bases). The CDR3 length is 20 residues. Between the trimmed V and J ends, which lost 0 bases and 2 bases, there was a span of 23 bases. The germline CDR1 and CDR2 sequences are MGHRA and YSYEKL. As DNA, the CDR3 is TGCGCCAGCAGCCAAGACGGCGGGGGCGGAGCGGGACTGACCTACAATGAGCAGTTCTTC. It is translated as CASSQDGGGGAGLTYNEQFF.

CDR3 DNA sequence: TGTGCCAGCTCACGGACAGGAGTATGGGAGACCCAGTACTTC. Amino acids: CASSRTGVWETQYF. This rearrangement joins TRBV18 to TRBJ2-5; 7 bases are a match to TRBD1. V lost 4 bases and J lost 5; bases outside the gene matches: 7. CDR1 is KGHSH, CDR2 LQKENI, per germline. The CDR3 has 14 amino acids.

This chain joins TRBV29-1 and TRBJ2-7; a weak D match, TRBD2 (6 bases). The CDR3 runs to 15 residues. V lost 0 bases and J lost 4, with 16 bases in between. Germline V lookup: CDR1 SQVTM, CDR2 ANQGSEA. The CDR3 DNA reads TGCAGCGTTGAAGATGCCGGGGAGGTTCGGTACGAGCAGTACTTC. It translates to CSVEDAGEVRYEQYF.

The chain uses TRBV7-9 and TRBJ2-5, with 11 positions matching TRBD2. V lost 0 bases, J lost 5 bases, and 14 bases stayed unmatched. Per germline, CDR1 SEHNR and CDR2 FQNEAQ (reference sequence). This CDR3 is 19 amino acids long. The CDR3 DNA is TGTGCCAGCAGCTTAGCGATTTTAGCGGGAGGGACCCTCAGGGAGACCCAGTACTTC. This gives the protein CASSLAILAGGTLRETQYF.

V and J are TRBV28 and TRBJ2-5; TRBD1 agrees at 7 bases. The CDR3 loop spans 16 amino acids. V gave up 6 bases and J gave up 1 base; unmatched junction bases: 11. The V gene's germline CDR1 is MDHEN and CDR2 SYDVKM. CDR3 protein: CASSPDRAFPQETQYF. The CDR3 DNA reads as TGTGCCAGCAGCCCAGACAGGGCCTTTCCCCAAGAGACCCAGTACTTC.

The count of this clone is one. The chain links TRBV7-2 to TRBJ2-1; 9 bases are shared with TRBD2. The CDR3 consists of 17 residues. V was pared by 1 base and J by 4 bases, with 8 bases of the junction left unmatched. Germline V lookup: CDR1 SGHTA, CDR2 FQGNSA. The CDR3 DNA sequence: TGTGCCAGCAGCTTAGTGGAGTGCGGGAGGGCTTACAATGAGCAGTTCTTC. Amino acids: CASSLVECGRAYNEQFF.

This clone was observed once. The chain joins TRBV9 to TRBJ1-4; 8 bases match TRBD1. Losses at the gene ends were 4 bases for V and 9 bases for J; bases not matched to a gene: 8. CDR1 and CDR2 from the germline V gene are SGDLS and YYNGEE. The CDR3 is 14 residues long. The chain's CDR3 is CASSPDRETKKLFF. Written as DNA, the CDR3 is TGTGCCAGCAGCCCGGACAGGGAGACGAAAAAACTGTTTTTT.

About this clone itself: At the DNA level, this CDR3 is encoded by other sequences in the same sample as well. The gene calls are TRBV28 and TRBJ1-5; D ambiguous. This CDR3 region has 14 residues. With 3 bases removed from V and 3 bases from J, the gap between germline ends came to 9 bases. The germline V gene encodes CDR1 MDHEN and CDR2 SYDVKM. CDR3 protein: CASSFPGSNQPQHF. CDR3 DNA: TGTGCCAGCAGTTTTCCCGGGTCCAATCAGCCCCAGCATTTT.

This chain connects TRBV27 to TRBJ2-7, with D tentatively TRBD1 (6 bases). This CDR3 has 14 residues. Trimming took 5 bases from V and 0 from J, leaving 11 bases between them. Per the germline V gene, CDR1 is MNHEY and CDR2 is SMNVEV (reference sequence). CDR3 bases: TGTGCCAGCAGTACGACAGGTAGCTCCTACGAGCAGTACTTC. Translated: CASSTTGSSYEQYF.